These 18 T cell receptor beta chains came from one sample sequenced in a study of CD8 T cells in ankylosing spondylitis. Using its own MiXCR run on the 5' RACE reads, TCRdb lists one record per CDR3 protein. The data show 340,000 or so distinct CDR3 sequences, under 15% seen once. Sequenced: blood, either unsorted or a sorted T cell fraction (not recorded which). These receptors originate from a male donor with ankylosing spondylitis or in good health (not recorded which).

This clonotype was recorded at least ten times. CDR3 loop: CASGSRAKTEAFF. The DNA of the CDR3 is TGTGCCAGCGGCTCCCGGGCCAAAACTGAAGCTTTCTTT. The chain joins TRBV12-3 or TRBV12-4 to TRBJ1-1, with D hard to call. The CDR3 has 13 residues. The germline V and J ends were trimmed by 8 bases and 5 bases, with 15 bases remaining between them.

The chain combines TRBV6-2 or TRBV6-3 with TRBJ2-2; TRBD2 might be the D (6 bases). Germline V gives CDR1 MNHEY, CDR2 SVGEGT. Trimming shortened V by 10 bases and J by 3 bases, and 15 bases separated the two germline ends. CDR3 length equals 14 residues. The CDR3 bases are TGTGCCACCGCCCAGGTAGCGGACACCGGGGAGCTGTTTTTT. Protein sequence: CATAQVADTGELFF.

The V and J genes are TRBV6-1 and TRBJ2-2; no clear D. The CDR3 runs 13 residues. The ends were cut back, 7 bases at V and 5 bases at J, with 11 bases in the middle. Germline lookup yields CDR1 MNHNS and CDR2 SASEGT. CDR3 in amino acids: CASTVAGTGELFF. The DNA of the CDR3 is TGTGCCAGCACGGTTGCTGGGACCGGGGAGCTGTTTTTT.

This clonotype has a count of ten or more. This chain uses TRBV5-1 with TRBJ2-7; 7 nucleotides match TRBD1. CDR1 is SGHRS, CDR2 YFSETQ, per germline. Trimming took 2 bases from V and 7 from J; bases not matched to a gene: 12. This CDR3 contains 15 residues. CDR3 sequence (DNA): TGCGCCAGCAGCTTTTTAGGGACAGACTCGGGAGAGCAGTACTTC. As protein: CASSFLGTDSGEQYF.

The chain recombines TRBV11-2 with TRBJ2-3; 16 nucleotides align to TRBD2. This CDR3 is 16 amino acids long. Germline CDR1 reads SGHAT; CDR2 reads FQNNGV. V lost 5 bases and J lost 5; bases outside the gene matches: 4. Here the CDR3 DNA reads TGTGCCAGCAGCGGGACTAGCGGGGGGGCGGGAGATACGCAGTATTTT. Its translation is CASSGTSGGAGDTQYF.

The table lists this clonotype with many counts. V usage is TRBV5-1 and J usage is TRBJ2-2; no definite D call. The CDR3 covers 15 residues. The germline V and J ends were trimmed by 1 base and 6 bases, with 13 bases remaining between them. CDR1 and CDR2 from the germline V gene are SGHRS and YFSETQ. The CDR3 DNA reads TGCGCCAGCAGCTTGATGGGGATATCTGCCGGGGAGCTGTTTTTT. It codes for CASSLMGISAGELFF.

The V gene is TRBV25-1, the J gene TRBJ2-2; D may correspond to TRBD1 or TRBD2 (5 bases each). CDR3 length: 15 residues. CDR1 and CDR2 (germline): MGHDK, SYGVNS. Trimming cost V 2 bases and J 3 bases, with 10 bases left between them. The DNA for the CDR3 is TGTGCCAGCAGTGAAGGGGGTCTACACACCGGGGAGCTGTTTTTT. This encodes CASSEGGLHTGELFF.

There are a few counts of this clonotype. This chain joins TRBV25-1 and TRBJ2-3; TRBD2 matches at 8 bases. Trimming at V came to 0 bases and at J to 3 bases, leaving 11 bases not matched to a gene. CDR3 size: 18 residues. Germline CDR1 and CDR2: MGHDK and SYGVNS. This CDR3 is CASSEYPRKRENTDTQYF. The CDR3 coding sequence is TGTGCCAGCAGTGAATATCCGCGGAAGCGGGAGAATACAGATACGCAGTATTTT.

This clonotype was counted at least ten times. The chain uses TRBV28 and TRBJ2-7; D is perhaps TRBD2 (6 bases). Trimming took off 6 bases at V and 1 base at J, with 10 bases between the two ends. Germline assignment: CDR1 MDHEN and CDR2 SYDVKM. The CDR3 is 13 amino acids. The CDR3 sequence: CASSDSGSYEQYF. CDR3 DNA sequence: TGTGCCAGCAGCGATAGCGGATCCTACGAGCAGTACTTC.

In regard to this clonotype: At one boundary the junction diverges from the germline segment, which might be a read error. This chain uses TRBV5-1 with TRBJ2-2, with TRBD1 matching 10 bases. From germline, CDR1 is SGHRS and CDR2 YFSETQ. The CDR3 covers 16 residues. CDR3 in amino acids: CASSLDTRQGAGELFF. The CDR3 nucleotides are TGCGCCAGCAGCTTGGATACCCGACAGGGGGCCGGCGAGCTGTTTTTT.

The rearrangement joins TRBV12-3 or TRBV12-4 to TRBJ2-7, with D tentatively TRBD1 (7 bases). This CDR3 has 15 residues. Trimming took 1 base from V and 4 from J, leaving 14 bases between them. The CDR3, as DNA: TGTGCCAGCAGTTTAGGACAGCCAGGGGGGTACGAGCAGTACTTC. Its translation: CASSLGQPGGYEQYF.

This clonotype occurred a few times. The V and J genes are TRBV5-6 and TRBJ1-5; D is unresolved. Germline CDR1 is SGHDT and CDR2 is YYEEEE. The CDR3 covers 14 residues. V shed 4 bases and J shed 5 bases, with 13 bases lying between them. The CDR3 nucleotides read TGTGCCAGCAGCCGATATTGGTTGGATCAGCCCCAGCATTTT. Amino acids: CASSRYWLDQPQHF.

This clonotype was detected only a few times. The chain carries TRBV12-3 or TRBV12-4 and TRBJ1-4; a possible D gene is TRBD1 (5 bases). CDR3 size: 15 residues. Trimming stripped 2 bases from V and 8 bases from J, with 15 bases between. The CDR3 here is CASSLIGHRGEKLFF. The CDR3 DNA reads TGTGCCAGCAGTTTAATAGGACATAGGGGAGAAAAACTGTTTTTT.

This clonotype was detected a few times. J is TRBJ2-7 and V is TRBV13, with D maybe TRBD1 (6 bases). The CDR3 sequence is 14 residues long. From germline, CDR1 is PRHDT and CDR2 FYEKMQ (reference sequence). With 6 bases removed from V and 3 bases from J, the gap between germline ends came to 15 bases. The CDR3 reads CASRKTTGRYEQYF. DNA of the CDR3: TGTGCCAGCAGAAAAACGACAGGACGCTACGAGCAGTACTTC.

The rearrangement uses TRBV12-3 or TRBV12-4 and TRBJ2-1, with 9 bases matching TRBD1. J lost 9 bases, V lost 5 bases, and 8 bases had no gene match. This CDR3 has 14 amino acids. The CDR3 here is CASSPLRGQGEQFF. Here the CDR3 DNA reads TGTGCCAGCAGTCCACTTAGGGGACAGGGTGAGCAGTTCTTC.

Remarks on this clonotype: At one boundary the junction diverges from the germline segment, which might be a read error. The rearrangement links TRBV18 to TRBJ2-1; 8 positions agree with TRBD1. The CDR3 loop spans 13 amino acids. In germline, CDR1 is KGHSH, CDR2 LQKENI. The CDR3 loop reads CASSRSPGQGSIF. DNA of the CDR3: TGTGCCAGCTCACGCTCGCCCGGACAGGGTTCGATCTTC.

The chain couples TRBV12-3 or TRBV12-4 to TRBJ1-2, with TRBD1 identical over 7 bases. The trim removed 5 bases at V and 5 bases at J, leaving 11 bases unmatched. CDR3 length: 15 residues. The CDR3 loop reads CASSTSLDRVYGYTF. CDR3 sequence (DNA): TGTGCCAGCAGTACATCACTAGACAGGGTGTATGGCTACACCTTC.

The rearrangement joins TRBV6-1 to TRBJ1-2; unclear D gene. The V end was cut by 5 bases, the J end by 10 bases, with 20 bases between. This CDR3 contains 14 residues. The germline gives CDR1 MNHNS, CDR2 SASEGT. CDR3 DNA: TGTGCCAGCAGTCCCCCCGGCACTCCTATAGACTACACCTTC. It is translated as CASSPPGTPIDYTF.